The clone carrying this T cell receptor (beta chain) was seen a few times. The antigen is not known. One end of the junction does not line up with germline, which may come from a read error. This sample was included in a study of T cells in Graves' hyperthyroidism and ophthalmopathy. The CDR3 has 18 amino acids. The V gene's germline CDR1 is MDHEN and CDR2 SYDVKM. RNA transcripts served as the template for amplifying TCR beta CDR3 regions. The HTBI primer set served for first-round RT-PCR of the TCR CDR3. TCRdb re-analysed the multiplex PCR reads in MiXCR, keeping a single row per CDR3 protein. The sample shows 250,000 to 300,000 distinct CDR3 sequences, around 13% of them seen only once. Study-level findings and limits: In the blood, most expanded thyroid clonotypes above 0.001 appeared as well.

The sequencing sample was made of blood. The sequence was obtained from a woman in her thirties or forties with Graves' hyperthyroidism. The chain carries TRBV28 and TRBJ2-2; the match to TRBD2 covers 7 bases. The CDR3 loop is CASRPGTGGSEVTGELLF. The CDR3 DNA reads as TGTGCCAGCAGACCCGGGACTGGCGGGAGTGAGGTCACCGGGGAACTGCTTTTT. The complete variable domain, with remaining parts taken from reference TRBV28 and TRBJ2-2, reads DVKVTQSSRYLVKRTGEKVFLECVQDMDHENMFWYRQDPGLGLRLIYFSYDVKMKEKGDIPEGYSVSREKKERFSLILESASTNQTSMYLCASRPGTGGSEVTGELLFGEGSRLTVL.